Listed below are T cell receptor beta chains from one sample, sequenced in a study of blood T cells in healthy people across ages. MiXCR, run by TCRdb on the 5' RACE reads, gives a single entry per CDR3 protein. Among over 1,500,000 distinct CDR3 sequences, roughly two fifths were seen once, and the ten largest hold roughly 23%. Sequencing was performed on blood. These TCRs come from a human donor in good health. Each CDR3 is given with its conserved first and last residue. The D gene is left open where the match is weak.

len: 14
d_gene: TRBD1
v_gene: TRBV14
CDR3aa: CASSPQGVVNEQFF

len: 14
d_gene: -
v_gene: TRBV20-1
CDR3aa: CSVLPIESSYEQYF

len: 17
d_gene: TRBD2
v_gene: TRBV20-1
CDR3aa: CSASLSGLAGGPETQYF

len: 16
d_gene: TRBD1
v_gene: TRBV6-6
CDR3aa: CASSPRQGARSEEQYF

len: 16
d_gene: -
v_gene: TRBV6-2/TRBV6-3
CDR3aa: CASSFSLAELQETQYF

len: 12
d_gene: -
v_gene: TRBV20-1
CDR3aa: CSTLATLDTQYF

len: 14
d_gene: -
v_gene: TRBV5-4
CDR3aa: CANSFGDGTYEQYF

len: 14
d_gene: TRBD1
v_gene: TRBV5-1
CDR3aa: CASSQGQGDNEQFF

len: 14
d_gene: -
v_gene: TRBV29-1
CDR3aa: CSALGAGELYGYTF

len: 13
d_gene: -
v_gene: TRBV7-3
CDR3aa: CASSLMAGSEQYF

len: 13
d_gene: -
v_gene: TRBV2
CDR3aa: CASEDPSKETQYF

len: 14
d_gene: -
v_gene: TRBV7-2
CDR3aa: CASSLSLGWGEQYF

len: 10
d_gene: -
v_gene: TRBV20-1
CDR3aa: CSAQQETQYF

len: 14
d_gene: -
v_gene: TRBV20-1
CDR3aa: CSARPTGRGGEQFF

len: 13
d_gene: -
v_gene: TRBV20-1
CDR3aa: CSTRDDQRETQYF

len: 19
d_gene: TRBD1
v_gene: TRBV5-1
CDR3aa: CASSSPPGPAGGYTDTQYF

len: 14
d_gene: -
v_gene: TRBV6-6
CDR3aa: CAGKPTGSGYGYTF

len: 16
d_gene: -
v_gene: TRBV11-2
CDR3aa: CASSLGDYLGNYGYTF

len: 17
d_gene: -
v_gene: TRBV15
CDR3aa: CATSRDARVRINSPLHF

len: 18
d_gene: TRBD1
v_gene: TRBV5-1
CDR3aa: CASSLVPMTGYFGNEQYF

len: 19
d_gene: TRBD2
v_gene: TRBV7-6
CDR3aa: CASSSGLAGILLGTDTQYF

len: 17
d_gene: -
v_gene: TRBV24-1
CDR3aa: CATSESGLSSSTDTQYF

len: 13
d_gene: -
v_gene: TRBV7-9
CDR3aa: CASTRPAYNEQFF

len: 14
d_gene: TRBD1
v_gene: TRBV20-1
CDR3aa: CSARGRDRDSPLHF

len: 17
d_gene: -
v_gene: TRBV28
CDR3aa: CASSASGTLTNNYGYTF

len: 15
d_gene: TRBD1
v_gene: TRBV7-2
CDR3aa: CASSSPPGQGSGYTF

len: 14
d_gene: TRBD2
v_gene: TRBV12-3/TRBV12-4
CDR3aa: CASSRTSGPGELFF

len: 16
d_gene: -
v_gene: TRBV7-9
CDR3aa: CASSSGTEGYQETQYF

len: 16
d_gene: -
v_gene: TRBV7-8
CDR3aa: CASSLIVTDSWQPQHF